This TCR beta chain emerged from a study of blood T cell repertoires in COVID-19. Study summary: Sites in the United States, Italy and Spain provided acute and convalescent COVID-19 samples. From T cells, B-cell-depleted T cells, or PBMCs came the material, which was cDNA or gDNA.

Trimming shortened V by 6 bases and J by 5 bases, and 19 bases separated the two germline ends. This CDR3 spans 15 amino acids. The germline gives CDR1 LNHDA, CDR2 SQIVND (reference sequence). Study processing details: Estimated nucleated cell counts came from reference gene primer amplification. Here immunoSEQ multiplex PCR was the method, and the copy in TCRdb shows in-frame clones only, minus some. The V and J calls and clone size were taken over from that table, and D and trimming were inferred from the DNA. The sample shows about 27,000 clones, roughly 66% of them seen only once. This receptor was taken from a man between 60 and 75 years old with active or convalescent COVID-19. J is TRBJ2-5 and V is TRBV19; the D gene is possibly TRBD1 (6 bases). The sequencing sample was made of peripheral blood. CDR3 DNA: TGTGCCAGTAGGAGCAGGGGTTTTGCGCGCGAGACCCAGTACTTC. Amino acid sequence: CASRSRGFARETQYF.